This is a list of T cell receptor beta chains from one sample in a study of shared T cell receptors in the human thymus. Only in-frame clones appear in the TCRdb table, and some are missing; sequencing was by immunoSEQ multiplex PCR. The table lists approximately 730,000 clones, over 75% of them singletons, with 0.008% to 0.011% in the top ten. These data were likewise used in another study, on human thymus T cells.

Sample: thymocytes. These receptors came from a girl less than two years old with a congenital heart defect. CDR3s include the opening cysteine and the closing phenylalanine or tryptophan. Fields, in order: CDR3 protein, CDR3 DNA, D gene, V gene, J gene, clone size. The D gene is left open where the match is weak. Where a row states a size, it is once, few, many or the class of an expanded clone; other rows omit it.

CDR3aa: CASSSPGTGFGGELFF
CDR3nt: TGTGCCAGCAGTTCACCCGGGACAGGGTTTGGCGGGGAGCTGTTTTTT
d_gene: TRBD1
v_gene: TRBV6-5
j_gene: TRBJ2-2
abundance: -

CDR3aa: CASSFTRPGGYGYTF
CDR3nt: TGTGCCAGCAGTTTCACCCGCCCGGGTGGGTATGGCTACACCTTC
d_gene: -
v_gene: TRBV28
j_gene: TRBJ1-2
abundance: -

CDR3aa: CASLTRTDSGNTIYF
CDR3nt: TGTGCCTCTCTGACGCGGACAGACTCTGGAAACACCATATATTTT
d_gene: -
v_gene: TRBV18
j_gene: TRBJ1-3
abundance: few

CDR3aa: CASSEISGRNTEAFF
CDR3nt: TGTGCCAGCAGTGAAATTTCAGGAAGGAACACTGAAGCTTTCTTT
d_gene: -
v_gene: TRBV2
j_gene: TRBJ1-1
abundance: once

CDR3aa: CASTPTDEVTEAFF
CDR3nt: TGTGCCAGCACCCCCACGGATGAGGTTACTGAAGCTTTCTTT
d_gene: -
v_gene: TRBV6-5
j_gene: TRBJ1-1
abundance: few

CDR3aa: CASRRQVPESLGMNTEAFF
CDR3nt: TGTGCCAGCAGGAGACAGGTACCTGAATCGCTTGGGATGAACACTGAAGCTTTCTTT
d_gene: -
v_gene: TRBV2
j_gene: TRBJ1-1
abundance: -

CDR3aa: CASSQSNYRPGTQYF
CDR3nt: TGCGCCAGCAGTCAATCGAATTACAGACCTGGGACCCAGTACTTC
d_gene: -
v_gene: TRBV23-1
j_gene: TRBJ2-5
abundance: -

CDR3aa: CASSLEERDREQYF
CDR3nt: TGTGCCAGCAGCTTAGAGGAAAGGGACAGGGAGCAGTACTTC
d_gene: TRBD1
v_gene: TRBV7-8
j_gene: TRBJ2-7
abundance: few

CDR3aa: CASSQEGVDKYYEQYF
CDR3nt: TGCGCCAGCAGCCAAGAAGGTGTGGACAAATACTACGAGCAGTACTTC
d_gene: -
v_gene: TRBV4-1
j_gene: TRBJ2-7
abundance: -

CDR3aa: CASSEESRGFGQPQHF
CDR3nt: TGTGCCAGCAGTGAGGAATCCCGCGGCTTTGGTCAGCCCCAGCATTTT
d_gene: -
v_gene: TRBV2
j_gene: TRBJ1-5
abundance: -

CDR3aa: CASFEGAGQETQYF
CDR3nt: TGCGCCAGTTTCGAGGGTGCCGGCCAAGAGACCCAGTACTTC
d_gene: -
v_gene: TRBV5-1
j_gene: TRBJ2-5
abundance: once

CDR3aa: CASSVAGAYEQYF
CDR3nt: TGTGCCAGCAGCGTAGCCGGGGCCTACGAGCAGTACTTC
d_gene: -
v_gene: TRBV9
j_gene: TRBJ2-7
abundance: -

CDR3aa: CASAGPRGPHEQYF
CDR3nt: TGCGCCAGCGCCGGGCCCAGGGGGCCCCACGAGCAGTACTTC
d_gene: TRBD1
v_gene: TRBV5-1
j_gene: TRBJ2-7
abundance: -

CDR3aa: CAIMDRFNSPLHF
CDR3nt: TGTGCCATTATGGACAGATTTAATTCACCCCTCCACTTT
d_gene: -
v_gene: TRBV6-6
j_gene: TRBJ1-6
abundance: -

CDR3aa: CASSLRLQGDGYTF
CDR3nt: TGTGCCAGCAGCTTAAGATTGCAGGGTGACGGCTACACCTTC
d_gene: -
v_gene: TRBV7-9
j_gene: TRBJ1-2
abundance: -

CDR3aa: CASSHDSGAYGYTF
CDR3nt: TGTGCCAGCAGCCACGACAGTGGCGCTTATGGCTACACCTTC
d_gene: -
v_gene: TRBV14
j_gene: TRBJ1-2
abundance: -

CDR3aa: CATPGGHNNSPLHF
CDR3nt: TGTGCCACCCCGGGGGGGCATAATAATTCACCCCTCCACTTT
d_gene: -
v_gene: TRBV6-1
j_gene: TRBJ1-6
abundance: -

CDR3aa: CAGSYEVGTEAFF
CDR3nt: TGTGCCGGGTCGTATGAGGTAGGCACTGAAGCTTTCTTT
d_gene: -
v_gene: TRBV5-3
j_gene: TRBJ1-1
abundance: -

CDR3aa: CASSRPGETQYF
CDR3nt: TGTGCCAGCAGCCGTCCGGGAGAGACCCAGTACTTC
d_gene: -
v_gene: TRBV7-6
j_gene: TRBJ2-5
abundance: -

CDR3aa: CASSLGGQGGAYEQYF
CDR3nt: TGCGCCAGCAGCTTGGGGGGACAGGGGGGTGCCTACGAGCAGTACTTC
d_gene: TRBD1
v_gene: TRBV5-1
j_gene: TRBJ2-7
abundance: -

CDR3aa: CASSFSGGPGTDTQYF
CDR3nt: TGCGCCAGCAGCTTTAGCGGAGGGCCGGGCACAGATACGCAGTATTTT
d_gene: -
v_gene: TRBV5-1
j_gene: TRBJ2-3
abundance: -

CDR3aa: CASSPTRVLAKNIQYF
CDR3nt: TGTGCCAGCAGTCCAACTCGCGTTCTAGCCAAAAACATTCAGTACTTC
d_gene: -
v_gene: TRBV28
j_gene: TRBJ2-4
abundance: -

CDR3aa: CASSIVEKGTEAFF
CDR3nt: TGTGCCAGTAGTATAGTCGAGAAGGGGACTGAAGCTTTCTTT
d_gene: -
v_gene: TRBV19
j_gene: TRBJ1-1
abundance: once

CDR3aa: CASSQDRAGGTYGYTF
CDR3nt: TGCGCCAGCAGCCAAGATAGGGCAGGGGGTACCTATGGCTACACCTTC
d_gene: TRBD1
v_gene: TRBV4-1
j_gene: TRBJ1-2
abundance: -

CDR3aa: CASSLESLRGGAINRDTEAFF
CDR3nt: TGCGCCAGCAGCTTGGAATCTTTGAGGGGGGGGGCCATTAATAGGGACACTGAAGCTTTCTTT
d_gene: -
v_gene: TRBV5-1
j_gene: TRBJ1-1
abundance: few

CDR3aa: CASSLDNRNTEAFF
CDR3nt: TGTGCCAGCAGTTTAGATAACAGGAACACTGAAGCTTTCTTT
d_gene: -
v_gene: TRBV28
j_gene: TRBJ1-1
abundance: -

CDR3aa: CASSLIHRGRQPQHF
CDR3nt: TGTGCCAGCAGTTTAATCCACAGGGGGCGTCAGCCCCAGCATTTT
d_gene: TRBD1
v_gene: TRBV6-6
j_gene: TRBJ1-5
abundance: -

CDR3aa: CASSLSKRGPGNSPLHF
CDR3nt: TGTGCCAGCAGCTTGTCGAAGCGGGGGCCAGGGAATTCACCCCTCCACTTT
d_gene: -
v_gene: TRBV5-4
j_gene: TRBJ1-6
abundance: few

CDR3aa: CASSNRDRERNEQFF
CDR3nt: TGCGCCAGCAGCAACCGGGACAGGGAGCGCAATGAGCAGTTCTTC
d_gene: TRBD1
v_gene: TRBV5-1
j_gene: TRBJ2-1
abundance: -

CDR3aa: CASERRTGGPGELFF
CDR3nt: TGTGCCAGCGAACGACGGACAGGGGGGCCCGGGGAGCTGTTTTTT
d_gene: TRBD1
v_gene: TRBV19
j_gene: TRBJ2-2
abundance: -

CDR3aa: CASRPMGQTYGYTF
CDR3nt: TGTGCCAGCAGGCCGATGGGGCAAACCTATGGCTACACCTTC
d_gene: -
v_gene: TRBV5-4
j_gene: TRBJ1-2
abundance: -

CDR3aa: CASSVIPDRSQAFF
CDR3nt: TGTGCCAGCAGCGTAATCCCCGACAGGTCTCAAGCTTTCTTT
d_gene: -
v_gene: TRBV9
j_gene: TRBJ1-1
abundance: few

CDR3aa: CASSPPGQGSKAKNIQYF
CDR3nt: TGTGCCAGCAGCCCACCGGGACAGGGGTCCAAGGCCAAAAACATTCAGTACTTC
d_gene: TRBD1
v_gene: TRBV5-5
j_gene: TRBJ2-4
abundance: -

CDR3aa: CASSMWKGVGNTIYF
CDR3nt: TGTGCCAGTAGTATGTGGAAGGGAGTGGGAAACACCATATATTTT
d_gene: -
v_gene: TRBV19
j_gene: TRBJ1-3
abundance: -

CDR3aa: CASSGDTIYF
CDR3nt: TGTGCCAGCAGCGGGGACACCATATATTTT
d_gene: -
v_gene: TRBV28
j_gene: TRBJ1-3
abundance: -

CDR3aa: CASSENSPLHF
CDR3nt: TGTGCCAGCTCGGAGAATTCACCCCTCCACTTT
d_gene: -
v_gene: TRBV6-6
j_gene: TRBJ1-6
abundance: few

CDR3aa: CASSSPDGYTF
CDR3nt: TGTGCCAGCAGCTCTCCAGATGGCTACACCTTC
d_gene: -
v_gene: TRBV7-9
j_gene: TRBJ1-2
abundance: once

CDR3aa: CASSLNRLAGSSYNEQFF
CDR3nt: TGTGCCAGCAGCTTGAATCGACTAGCGGGGAGCTCCTACAATGAGCAGTTCTTC
d_gene: TRBD2
v_gene: TRBV5-6
j_gene: TRBJ2-1
abundance: -

CDR3aa: CSARHRAGYTF
CDR3nt: TGCAGTGCTAGACACAGGGCCGGCTACACCTTC
d_gene: -
v_gene: TRBV20-1
j_gene: TRBJ1-2
abundance: few

CDR3aa: CASSESRGQGFSNQPQHF
CDR3nt: TGCGCCAGCAGTGAGTCCCGGGGACAGGGGTTTAGCAATCAGCCCCAGCATTTT
d_gene: TRBD1
v_gene: TRBV10-2
j_gene: TRBJ1-5
abundance: -

CDR3aa: CASTPYRDTNLNTEAFF
CDR3nt: TGTGCCAGCACCCCTTACCGGGACACGAACCTGAACACTGAAGCTTTCTTT
d_gene: -
v_gene: TRBV9
j_gene: TRBJ1-1
abundance: -

CDR3aa: CASSQGSGTNSPLHF
CDR3nt: TGTGCCAGCAGCCAGGGGTCTGGGACTAATTCACCCCTCCACTTT
d_gene: -
v_gene: TRBV27
j_gene: TRBJ1-6
abundance: -

CDR3aa: CASSQERSRGRLGNTEAFF
CDR3nt: TGTGCCAGCAGCCAAGAAAGGTCGCGGGGAAGGTTGGGGAACACTGAAGCTTTCTTT
d_gene: -
v_gene: TRBV14
j_gene: TRBJ1-1
abundance: -